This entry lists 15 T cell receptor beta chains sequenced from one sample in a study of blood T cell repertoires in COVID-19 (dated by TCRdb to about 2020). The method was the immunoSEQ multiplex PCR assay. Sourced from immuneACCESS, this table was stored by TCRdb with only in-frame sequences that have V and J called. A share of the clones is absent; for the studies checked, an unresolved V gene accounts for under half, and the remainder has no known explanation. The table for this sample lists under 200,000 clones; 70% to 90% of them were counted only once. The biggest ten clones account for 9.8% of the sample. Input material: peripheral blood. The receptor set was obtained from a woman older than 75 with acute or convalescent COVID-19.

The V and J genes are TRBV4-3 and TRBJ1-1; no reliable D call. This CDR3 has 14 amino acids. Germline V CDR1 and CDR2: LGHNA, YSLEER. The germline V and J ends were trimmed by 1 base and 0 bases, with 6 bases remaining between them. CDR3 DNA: TGCGCCAGCAGCCAAGGACTCCTGAACACTGAAGCTTTCTTT. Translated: CASSQGLLNTEAFF.

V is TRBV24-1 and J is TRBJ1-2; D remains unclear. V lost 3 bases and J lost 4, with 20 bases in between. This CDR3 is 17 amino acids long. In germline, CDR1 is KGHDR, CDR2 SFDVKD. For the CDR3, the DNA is TGTGCCACCAGTGATCTGAAAAACAGTTCTTTCTCCTATGGCTACACCTTC. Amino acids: CATSDLKNSSFSYGYTF.

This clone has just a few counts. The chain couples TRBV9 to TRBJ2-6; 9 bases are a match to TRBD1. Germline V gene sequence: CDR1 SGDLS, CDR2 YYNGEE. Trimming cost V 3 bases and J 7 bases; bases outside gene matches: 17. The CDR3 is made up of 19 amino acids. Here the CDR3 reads CASSGSQDRGVAEANVLTF. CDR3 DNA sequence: TGTGCCAGCAGCGGGTCCCAGGACAGGGGAGTAGCCGAAGCCAACGTCCTGACTTTC.

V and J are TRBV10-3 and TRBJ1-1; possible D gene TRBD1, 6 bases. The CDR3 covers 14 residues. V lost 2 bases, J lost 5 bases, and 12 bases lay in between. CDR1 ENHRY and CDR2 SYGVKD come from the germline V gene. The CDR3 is CAISEGRGGTEAFF. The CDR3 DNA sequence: TGTGCCATCAGTGAGGGCAGGGGCGGGACTGAAGCTTTCTTT.

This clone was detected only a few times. DNA of the CDR3: TGTGCCAGCAGCCAAGAAAGCGGGGGGTTAGGTACGCAGTATTTT. Its translation is CASSQESGGLGTQYF. V gene TRBV3-1 (or the pseudogene TRBV3-2) combines with J gene TRBJ2-3, with 9 bases identical to TRBD2. Germline CDR1 reads LGHDT; CDR2 reads YNNKEL (reference sequence). The junction had 6 bases not matched to a gene; V was cut back by 0 bases and J by 8 bases. This CDR3 comprises 15 residues.

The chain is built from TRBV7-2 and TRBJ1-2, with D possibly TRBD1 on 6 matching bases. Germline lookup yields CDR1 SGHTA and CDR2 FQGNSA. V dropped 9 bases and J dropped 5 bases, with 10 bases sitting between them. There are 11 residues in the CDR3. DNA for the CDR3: TGTGCCAGTTTACAGGGATATGGCTACACCTTC. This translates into CASLQGYGYTF.

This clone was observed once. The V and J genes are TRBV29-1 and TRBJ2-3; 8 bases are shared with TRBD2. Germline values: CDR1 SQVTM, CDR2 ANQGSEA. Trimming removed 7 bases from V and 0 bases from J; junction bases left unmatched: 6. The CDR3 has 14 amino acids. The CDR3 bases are TGCAGCGGGAGCGGGGGAGATAGCACAGATACGCAGTATTTT. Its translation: CSGSGGDSTDTQYF.

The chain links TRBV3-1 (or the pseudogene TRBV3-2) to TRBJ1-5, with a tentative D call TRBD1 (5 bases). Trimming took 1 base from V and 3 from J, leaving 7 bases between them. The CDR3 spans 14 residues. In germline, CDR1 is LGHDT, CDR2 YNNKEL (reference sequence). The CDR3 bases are TGTGCCAGCAGCCAAGGACAGCACAATCAGCCCCAGCATTTT. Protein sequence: CASSQGQHNQPQHF.

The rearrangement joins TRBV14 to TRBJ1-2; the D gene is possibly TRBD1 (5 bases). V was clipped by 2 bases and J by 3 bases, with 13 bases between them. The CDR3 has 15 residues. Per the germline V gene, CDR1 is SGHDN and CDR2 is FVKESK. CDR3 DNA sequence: TGTGCCAGCAGCCAACTTGGGGGGGAGGACTATGGCTACACCTTC. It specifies CASSQLGGEDYGYTF. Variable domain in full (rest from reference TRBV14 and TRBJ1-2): EAGVTQFPSHSVIEKGQTVTLRCDPISGHDNLYWYRRVMGKEIKFLLHFVKESKQDESGMPNNRFLAERTGGTYSTLKVQPAELEDSGVYFCASSQLGGEDYGYTFGSGTRLTVV.

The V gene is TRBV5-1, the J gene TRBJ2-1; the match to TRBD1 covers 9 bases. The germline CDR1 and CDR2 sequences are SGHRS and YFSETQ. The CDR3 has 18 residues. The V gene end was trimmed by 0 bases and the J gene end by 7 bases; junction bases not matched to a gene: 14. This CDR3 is CASSLATGGGSTGNEQFF. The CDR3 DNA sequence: TGCGCCAGCAGCTTGGCCACAGGGGGCGGCTCTACAGGGAATGAGCAGTTCTTC.

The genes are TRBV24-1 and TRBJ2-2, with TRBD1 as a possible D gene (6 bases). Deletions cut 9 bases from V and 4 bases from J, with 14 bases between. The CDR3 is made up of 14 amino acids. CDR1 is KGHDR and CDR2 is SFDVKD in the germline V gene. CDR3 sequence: CATEGQTLTGELFF. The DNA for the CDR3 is TGTGCCACCGAAGGACAGACTCTCACCGGGGAGCTGTTTTTT.

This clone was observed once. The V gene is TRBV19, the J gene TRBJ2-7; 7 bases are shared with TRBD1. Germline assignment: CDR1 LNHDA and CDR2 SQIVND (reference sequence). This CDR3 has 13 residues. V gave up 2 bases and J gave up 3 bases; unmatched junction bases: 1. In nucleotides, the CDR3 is TGTGCCAGTAGTATACAGGGGGACTACGAGCAGTACTTC. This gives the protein CASSIQGDYEQYF.

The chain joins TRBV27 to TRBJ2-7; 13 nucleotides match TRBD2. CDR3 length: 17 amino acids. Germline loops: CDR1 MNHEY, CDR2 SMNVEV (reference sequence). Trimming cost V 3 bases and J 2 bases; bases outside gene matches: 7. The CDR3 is CASSFTSGGAIAYEQYF. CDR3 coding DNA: TGTGCCAGCAGTTTTACTAGCGGGGGGGCCATCGCCTACGAGCAGTACTTC.

The CDR3 region is CASSQVQAGGRWGTQYF. The CDR3, as DNA: TGTGCCAGCAGCCAAGTACAAGCGGGAGGGCGGTGGGGGACCCAGTACTTC. V usage is TRBV3-1 (or the pseudogene TRBV3-2) and J usage is TRBJ2-5; TRBD2 agrees at 10 bases. The CDR3 is made up of 17 amino acids. With 1 base clipped from V and 7 bases from J, the junction kept 12 bases outside the gene matches. Germline V gene sequence: CDR1 LGHDT, CDR2 YNNKEL (reference sequence).

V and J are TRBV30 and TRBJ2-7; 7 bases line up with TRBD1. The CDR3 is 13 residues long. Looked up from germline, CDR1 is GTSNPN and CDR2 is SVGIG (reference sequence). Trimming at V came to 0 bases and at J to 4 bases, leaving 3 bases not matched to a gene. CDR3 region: CAWSVGQVYEQYF. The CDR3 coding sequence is TGTGCCTGGAGTGTAGGACAGGTGTACGAGCAGTACTTC.